This T cell receptor beta chain comes out of a study of CD8+ T cells in alopecia areata. Study-wide results and caveats: Association of baseline CD8+ expansion with response is uncertain owing to one nonresponder.

CDR3 length: 13 amino acids. V shed 3 bases and J 8 bases; nucleotides not matched to a gene: 6. Germline V gives CDR1 KGHSH, CDR2 LQKENI. As for treatment: oral pan-JAK inhibitor, 5-10 mg twice daily. Patients with alopecia areata provided lesional scalp punch biopsies as well as peripheral blood. As for this clone: Its antigen is as yet unknown.

Extracted RNA was reverse transcribed into cDNA, the sequencing template. Repertoires were generated with immunoSEQ multiplex PCR, while TCRdb's copy carries only in-frame clones and drops some. This table has 110,000 to 150,000 clones, around 82% appearing once. This TCR was recovered from a human donor with alopecia areata. The rearrangement uses TRBV18 and TRBJ1-1, with TRBD1 matching 7 bases. This material consisted of CD8+ T cells sorted from blood, taken at week 4, from a patient treated with tofacitinib. For the CDR3, the DNA is TGTGCCAGCTCACCTGAACCACAGGGGGAAGCTTTCTTT. It encodes CASSPEPQGEAFF. Supplemented by reference TRBV18 and TRBJ1-1, the full variable domain reads NAGVMQNPRHLVRRRGQEARLRCSPMKGHSHVYWYRQLPEEGLKFMVYLQKENIIDESGMPKERFSAEFPKEGPSILRIQQVVRGDSAAYFCASSPEPQGEAFFGQGTRLTVV.